The 25 T cell receptor beta chains listed next were all sequenced from one sample in a study of blood T cell repertoires in COVID-19. Only in-frame clones appear in the TCRdb table, and some are missing; sequencing was by immunoSEQ multiplex PCR. This sample carries some 74,000 clones, around four fifths of them seen once, and the ten largest clones take 15% to 20%. The sample taken for sequencing was peripheral blood. These receptors originate from a woman older than 75 with acute or convalescent COVID-19.

V gene TRBV19 combines with J gene TRBJ2-5, with TRBD1 identical over 7 bases. V lost 3 bases and J lost 2; bases outside the gene matches: 6. CDR1 is LNHDA, CDR2 SQIVND, per germline (reference sequence). The CDR3 runs to 15 residues. In nucleotides, the CDR3 is TGTGCCAGTAGTATCGGACAGGCCATTCAAGAGACCCAGTACTTC. Its translation: CASSIGQAIQETQYF.

This clone was found a few times. This chain joins TRBV5-1 and TRBJ1-5; the D gene is possibly TRBD1 (5 bases). Germline V lookup: CDR1 SGHRS, CDR2 YFSETQ. V was cut by 0 bases and J by 6 bases, with 13 bases left in between. The CDR3 length is 15 residues. Here the CDR3 reads CASSLGAGSLQPQHF. CDR3 coding DNA: TGCGCCAGCAGCTTGGGTGCAGGGTCGCTTCAGCCCCAGCATTTT.

The chain is built from TRBV7-9 and TRBJ1-1; TRBD1 matches 8 bases. The CDR3 covers 14 residues. Trimming removed 5 bases from V and 3 bases from J; junction bases left unmatched: 5. Germline V gene data show CDR1 as SEHNR and CDR2 as FQNEAQ (reference sequence). The CDR3 nucleotides are TGTGCCAGCAGCCAAGGACAGGGATACACTGAAGCTTTCTTT. Its translation is CASSQGQGYTEAFF.

The chain employs TRBV19 and TRBJ1-2, with 8 bases aligning to TRBD1. There are 18 residues in the CDR3. Trimming took 4 bases from V and 4 from J; bases not matched to a gene: 17. From germline, CDR1 is LNHDA and CDR2 SQIVND (reference sequence). The CDR3 reads CASSTWPQFWTGSYGYTF. The CDR3 region has the DNA TGTGCCAGTAGTACGTGGCCTCAATTTTGGACAGGGAGCTATGGCTACACCTTC.

The V gene is TRBV7-9, the J gene TRBJ2-5, with TRBD2 matching 11 bases. J was trimmed by 4 bases and V by 5 bases; bases with no gene match: 12. Germline V gives CDR1 SEHNR, CDR2 FQNEAQ (reference sequence). This CDR3 contains 17 residues. CDR3: CASSPRLSSGRSETQYF. For the CDR3, the DNA is TGTGCCAGCAGCCCTAGGTTGTCTAGCGGGAGGTCAGAGACCCAGTACTTC.

The rearrangement uses TRBV5-1 and TRBJ2-7; TRBD1 aligns across 8 bases. This CDR3 is built from 15 residues. Per the germline V gene, CDR1 is SGHRS and CDR2 is YFSETQ. Trimming removed 4 bases from V and 4 bases from J; junction bases left unmatched: 10. The CDR3, as DNA: TGCGCCAGCAGCGCCCCCGGGACAGGACCTTACGAGCAGTACTTC. It encodes CASSAPGTGPYEQYF.

This clone appeared a few times. V and J are TRBV10-1 and TRBJ1-6; D not certain. The CDR3 totals 13 residues. V lost 0 bases to trimming and J lost 10 bases, with 7 bases between them. Germline V gene lookup returns CDR1 WNHNN and CDR2 SYGVQD (reference sequence). DNA of the CDR3: TGCGCCAGCAGTGAGTCACCGCGGTCACCCCTCCACTTT. Protein sequence: CASSESPRSPLHF.

The CDR3 bases are TGTGCCAGCAGTTCTAGGCCGGAGCCCCAGCATTTT. This translates into CASSSRPEPQHF. The J gene is TRBJ1-5, the V gene TRBV12-3 or TRBV12-4, with D unresolved. V dropped 4 bases and J dropped 8 bases, with 9 bases sitting between them. CDR3 length equals 12 residues.

The CDR3 here is CASSLFNPGQLSTNEKLFF. The CDR3 nucleotides read TGTGCCAGCTCACTTTTCAATCCGGGACAGCTATCAACTAATGAAAAACTGTTTTTT. The chain links TRBV18 to TRBJ1-4; TRBD1 matches at 7 bases. Trimming took 4 bases from V and 0 from J; bases not matched to a gene: 14. Germline lookup yields CDR1 KGHSH and CDR2 LQKENI. This CDR3 spans 19 amino acids.

The genes are TRBV11-2 and TRBJ2-7; D may be TRBD2 (5 bases). Trimming cost V 8 bases and J 3 bases, with 20 bases left between them. The CDR3 is made up of 15 amino acids. From germline, CDR1 is SGHAT and CDR2 FQNNGV. CDR3 coding DNA: TGTGCCAGCGCCCCAGCGGACGGGCATTTCTACGAGCAGTACTTC. Protein: CASAPADGHFYEQYF.

This chain joins TRBV14 and TRBJ2-3, with TRBD2 as a possible D gene (6 bases). Trimming removed 1 base at V and 2 bases at J, with 16 bases between. The germline gives CDR1 SGHDN, CDR2 FVKESK. The CDR3 has 17 amino acids. DNA of the CDR3: TGTGCCAGCAGCCAAGGAATCGGGACTCCTCACACAGATACGCAGTATTTT. As protein: CASSQGIGTPHTDTQYF.

This clone showed up just once. The CDR3 nucleotides are TGTGCCTGGAGTATTTCTAGTTCGGCCGAGCAGTACTTC. It encodes CAWSISSSAEQYF. The chain links TRBV30 to TRBJ2-7; D remains ambiguous. CDR1 GTSNPN and CDR2 SVGIG come from the germline V gene (reference sequence). The ends were cut back, 2 bases at V and 6 bases at J, with 14 bases in the middle. This CDR3 is 13 amino acids long.

The J gene is TRBJ1-1, the V gene TRBV27; the match to TRBD1 covers 9 bases. J gave up 10 bases and V 5 bases, and 14 bases lay outside the gene matches. Germline-derived CDR1 and CDR2 are MNHEY and SMNVEV (reference sequence). The CDR3 is 15 residues long. CDR3 region: CASSAMTGGRRVAFF. The CDR3 nucleotides read TGTGCCAGCAGTGCCATGACAGGGGGGCGCAGGGTAGCTTTCTTT.

This clone has only one observation. The V and J genes are TRBV7-9 and TRBJ1-4, with D unclear. V was clipped by 6 bases and J by 7 bases, with 18 bases between them. Germline CDR1 and CDR2: SEHNR and FQNEAQ (reference sequence). The length of the CDR3 is 15 residues. The CDR3 region has the DNA TGTGCCAGCAGTTCGCCTCTCCTCGGAGGTGAAAAACTGTTTTTT. Protein product: CASSSPLLGGEKLFF.

This clone was detected only once. This chain uses TRBV5-1 with TRBJ2-2, with 8 bases aligning to TRBD1. The CDR3 has 14 residues. The junction had 1 base not matched to a gene; V was cut back by 0 bases and J by 6 bases. Germline CDR1 is SGHRS and CDR2 is YFSETQ. The CDR3 here is CASSLGTGPGELFF. The CDR3 bases are TGCGCCAGCAGCTTGGGGACAGGGCCCGGGGAGCTGTTTTTT.

At least ten counts were recorded for this clone. This rearrangement joins TRBV5-3 to TRBJ1-2; TRBD1 aligns across 7 bases. TRBV5-3 belongs to the ORF category, with a function that is uncertain. V was clipped by 0 bases and J by 5 bases; unmatched bases: 7. This CDR3 has 15 amino acids. The CDR3 nucleotides read TGTGCCAGAAGCTTGGTTTCCGGGACAGAATATGGCTACACCTTC. This sequence encodes CARSLVSGTEYGYTF.

The V gene is TRBV9, the J gene TRBJ1-4, with no clear D. Trimming removed 4 bases from V and 7 bases from J, with 14 bases in between. The CDR3 loop spans 14 amino acids. From germline, CDR1 is SGDLS and CDR2 YYNGEE. The CDR3 here is CASSPQGGGEKLFF. DNA of the CDR3: TGTGCCAGCAGCCCACAAGGAGGCGGTGAAAAACTGTTTTTT.

Here the CDR3 DNA reads TGTGCCAGCAGCTCCCGGACAGGGAGATACTATAATTCACCCCTCCACTTT. It specifies CASSSRTGRYYNSPLHF. This rearrangement joins TRBV13 to TRBJ1-6; 8 bases line up with TRBD1. The CDR3 is 17 amino acids. The germline gives CDR1 PRHDT, CDR2 FYEKMQ (reference sequence). V gave up 4 bases and J gave up 3 bases; unmatched junction bases: 8.

The rearrangement uses TRBV30 and TRBJ2-7, with D maybe TRBD1 (6 bases). The CDR3 has 13 residues. Per germline, CDR1 GTSNPN and CDR2 SVGIG (reference sequence). Trimming took off 2 bases at V and 3 bases at J, with 11 bases between the two ends. In nucleotides, the CDR3 is TGTGCCTGGAGTAGGGGGAAAAACTACGAGCAGTACTTC. It specifies CAWSRGKNYEQYF. Full variable domain (missing parts from reference TRBV30 and TRBJ2-7): SQTIHQWPATLVQPVGSPLSLECTVEGTSNPNLYWYRQAAGRGLQLLFYSVGIGQISSEVPQNLSASRPQDRQFILSSKKLLLSDSGFYLCAWSRGKNYEQYFGPGTRLTVT.

The rearrangement links TRBV14 to TRBJ2-1, with D maybe TRBD1 (5 bases). Trimming cost V 5 bases and J 1 base, with 21 bases left between them. This CDR3 contains 18 residues. Germline-derived CDR1 and CDR2 are SGHDN and FVKESK. CDR3 loop: CASSSTRVAFMSYNEQFF. CDR3 coding DNA: TGTGCCAGCAGCTCTACCAGGGTGGCTTTCATGTCCTACAATGAGCAGTTCTTC.

This clone was observed a few times. V and J are TRBV9 and TRBJ1-1; TRBD1 aligns across 7 bases. V dropped 0 bases and J dropped 3; count of bases not matched to a gene: 2. Germline V gene lookup returns CDR1 SGDLS and CDR2 YYNGEE. This CDR3 contains 14 residues. This CDR3 is CASSVETGDTEAFF. In DNA form, the CDR3 reads TGTGCCAGCAGCGTAGAAACAGGGGACACTGAAGCTTTCTTT.

The chain recombines TRBV5-1 with TRBJ1-1; the D is unclear. Germline lookup yields CDR1 SGHRS and CDR2 YFSETQ. CDR3 size: 13 residues. Trimming left V 4 bases short and J 0 bases short, with 7 bases between. This chain's CDR3 is CASSEPVNTEAFF. CDR3 DNA sequence: TGCGCCAGCAGCGAACCGGTGAACACTGAAGCTTTCTTT.

V gene TRBV7-8 combines with J gene TRBJ2-7, with D possibly being TRBD2 (7 bases). The V end lost 7 bases, the J end lost 5 bases, and 15 bases lay between the germline ends. This CDR3 comprises 13 residues. Germline-derived CDR1 and CDR2 are SGHVS and FQNEAQ. CDR3 nucleotides: TGTGCCAGCAAAAAGGGGGGGTCCAACGAGCAGTACTTC. This encodes CASKKGGSNEQYF.

CDR3 nucleotide sequence: TGTGCCAGCAGTTTAGACCCCAGAGGCGAGCAGTACTTC. Translated: CASSLDPRGEQYF. The V gene is TRBV12-3 or TRBV12-4, the J gene TRBJ2-7; unclear D gene. The CDR3 runs to 13 residues. V lost 1 base and J 6 bases, leaving 10 bases between the germline ends.

The chain couples TRBV3-1 (or the pseudogene TRBV3-2) to TRBJ2-7; D is possibly TRBD2 (5 bases). With 4 bases removed from V and 6 bases from J, the gap between germline ends came to 7 bases. CDR1 and CDR2 from the germline V gene are LGHDT and YNNKEL (reference sequence). The CDR3 is made up of 11 amino acids. CDR3 nucleotides: TGTGCCAGCAGCCGAGGAGGCGAGCAGTACTTC. Its protein product is CASSRGGEQYF.